Below are 29 T cell receptor beta chains sequenced from a single sample in a study of neurological immune-mediated disorders. TCRdb passed the 5' RACE reads through MiXCR, listing each CDR3 protein once. The top ten hold 1.1% of the sample, which has about 82,000 distinct CDR3 sequences, just over 2.5% seen once. The sequenced sample was PBMCs. These TCRs come from a woman in her twenties or thirties with multiple sclerosis.

This clonotype is judged medium-sized. The V gene is TRBV3-1, the J gene TRBJ1-1; no reliable D call. Trimming stripped 3 bases from V and 0 bases from J, with 2 bases between. The CDR3 loop spans 12 amino acids. Germline V CDR1 and CDR2: LGHDT, YNNKEL (reference sequence). The CDR3 reads CASSQLNTEAFF. The CDR3 nucleotides are TGTGCCAGCAGCCAGCTGAACACTGAAGCTTTCTTT.

This clonotype has a handful of counts. The genes are TRBV18 and TRBJ1-5, with TRBD1 matching 8 bases. There are 15 residues in the CDR3. CDR1 and CDR2 (germline): KGHSH, LQKENI. Unmatched junction bases numbered 7, after V lost 5 bases and J lost 4 bases. The CDR3 nucleotides are TGTGCCAGCTCATCCAACAGGGGGGGGAATCAGCCCCAGCATTTT. Encoded protein: CASSSNRGGNQPQHF. Supplemented by reference TRBV18 and TRBJ1-5, the full variable domain reads NAGVMQNPRHLVRRRGQEARLRCSPMKGHSHVYWYRQLPEEGLKFMVYLQKENIIDESGMPKERFSAEFPKEGPSILRIQQVVRGDSAAYFCASSSNRGGNQPQHFGDGTRLSIL.

This clonotype has a count of ten or more. The genes are TRBV30 and TRBJ2-1; 11 bases map to TRBD1. The J segment lost 7 bases and the V segment lost 3 bases, leaving 2 bases of the junction unmatched. Germline V gives CDR1 GTSNPN, CDR2 SVGIG (reference sequence). The length of the CDR3 is 13 residues. CDR3 sequence: CAWRGDRGNEQFF. The CDR3 DNA follows: TGTGCCTGGAGGGGGGACAGGGGGAATGAGCAGTTCTTC.

The J gene is TRBJ1-2, the V gene TRBV6-5; D is undetermined. Trimming stripped 10 bases from V and 6 bases from J, with 27 bases between. The CDR3 runs 16 residues. CDR1 is MNHEY and CDR2 is SVGAGI in the germline V gene. The CDR3 reads CATLSGASYLYDGYTF. The DNA for the CDR3 is TGTGCCACATTATCAGGCGCCTCATACTTATACGATGGCTACACCTTC.

This clonotype appeared many times. The CDR3 loop is CASTGAPYTDTQYF. The CDR3 nucleotides read TGTGCCAGCACGGGGGCACCCTACACAGATACGCAGTATTTT. The chain is built from TRBV28 and TRBJ2-3; D may correspond to TRBD1 or TRBD2 (6 bases each). The CDR3 consists of 14 residues. The V and J ends lost 7 bases and 2 bases respectively, with 13 bases between them. Germline loops: CDR1 MDHEN, CDR2 SYDVKM.

This chain links TRBV7-3 with TRBJ2-3; 11 bases align to TRBD2. The CDR3 is made up of 17 amino acids. Germline assignment: CDR1 SGHTA and CDR2 FQGTGA. Trimming at V came to 2 bases and at J to 0 bases, leaving 4 bases not matched to a gene. The CDR3 loop is CASSLLAGGGSTDTQYF. CDR3 DNA: TGTGCCAGCAGCTTACTAGCGGGAGGTGGAAGCACAGATACGCAGTATTTT.

This clonotype has ten or more counts. J is TRBJ2-7 and V is TRBV20-1; a possible D gene is TRBD1 (6 bases). The CDR3 runs to 15 residues. V shed 0 bases and J shed 2 bases, with 14 bases lying between them. The germline CDR1 and CDR2 sequences are DFQATT and SNEGSKA (reference sequence). In DNA form, the CDR3 reads TGCAGTGCTAGAGATCTAGAGACAGGCCCCTACGAGCAGTACTTC. This gives the protein CSARDLETGPYEQYF.

This clonotype occurred many times. This rearrangement joins TRBV12-3 or TRBV12-4 to TRBJ2-3; possibly TRBD2 for D (5 bases). This CDR3 is 13 amino acids long. V lost 5 bases, J lost 4 bases, and 10 bases lay in between. Here the CDR3 reads CASSDSGADTQYF. CDR3 sequence (DNA): TGTGCCAGCAGTGACTCCGGGGCAGATACGCAGTATTTT.

This clonotype came up many times. The chain links TRBV6-6 to TRBJ2-7; 8 nucleotides agree with TRBD1. V lost 5 bases and J lost 7; bases outside the gene matches: 10. Germline lookup yields CDR1 MNHNY and CDR2 SVGAGI (reference sequence). This CDR3 is 14 amino acids long. CDR3 region: CASSAGQGTGEQYF. CDR3 bases: TGTGCCAGCAGTGCTGGACAGGGCACCGGTGAGCAGTACTTC.

This clonotype was seen at least ten times. The chain recombines TRBV20-1 with TRBJ2-7; 8 bases are shared with TRBD2. This CDR3 is 12 amino acids long. J gave up 7 bases and V 5 bases, and 7 bases lay outside the gene matches. Germline V lookup: CDR1 DFQATT, CDR2 SNEGSKA (reference sequence). CDR3: CSAVAGRNEQYF. The DNA of the CDR3 is TGCAGTGCTGTAGCGGGGAGGAATGAGCAGTACTTC.

This clonotype was observed at least ten times. V is TRBV5-1 and J is TRBJ2-2, with 10 positions matching TRBD1. The CDR3 contains 15 residues. Germline V gene sequence: CDR1 SGHRS, CDR2 YFSETQ. V gave up 3 bases and J gave up 3 bases; unmatched junction bases: 2. The CDR3: CASSSGTGDTGELFF. CDR3 sequence (DNA): TGCGCCAGCAGCTCCGGGACAGGGGACACCGGGGAGCTGTTTTTT.

This clonotype has just a few counts. This rearrangement joins TRBV20-1 to TRBJ1-1; no firm D call. This CDR3 spans 15 amino acids. V gave up 6 bases and J gave up 6 bases, with 23 bases separating them. Germline V CDR1 and CDR2: DFQATT, SNEGSKA (reference sequence). The CDR3 DNA reads as TGCAGTGCAGACTTAAGCCCGGAAGGGAAGTCTGAAGCTTTCTTT. It codes for CSADLSPEGKSEAFF.

This chain links TRBV6-5 with TRBJ2-7, with 10 positions matching TRBD1. The CDR3 spans 16 residues. Germline V gives CDR1 MNHEY, CDR2 SVGAGI. The V segment lost 5 bases and the J segment 1 base; nucleotides outside the gene matches: 8. Written as DNA, the CDR3 is TGTGCCAGCAGTCCACAGCGGACAGGGGGTTCCTACGAGCAGTACTTC. Translation gives CASSPQRTGGSYEQYF.

In its sample, this clonotype was seen many times. The rearrangement joins TRBV10-3 to TRBJ2-3, with TRBD2 identical over 11 bases. The CDR3 loop spans 14 amino acids. Germline V CDR1 and CDR2: ENHRY, SYGVKD. V was pared by 6 bases and J by 5 bases, with 4 bases of the junction left unmatched. DNA for the CDR3: TGTGCCATCAGCGGACTAGCGGGCCGAGATACGCAGTATTTT. This translates into CAISGLAGRDTQYF.

This clonotype appeared many times. The CDR3 region is CASSQSGIYNEQFF. The CDR3 DNA is TGTGCCAGCAGCCAAAGCGGGATTTACAATGAGCAGTTCTTC. J is TRBJ2-1 and V is TRBV5-5; TRBD2 matches 7 bases. The CDR3 is 14 residues long. CDR1 and CDR2 (germline): SGHKS, YYEKEE (reference sequence). Unmatched junction bases numbered 5, after V lost 4 bases and J lost 4 bases.

The table lists this clonotype with many counts. The chain carries TRBV4-2 and TRBJ2-7; D ambiguous. This CDR3 contains 11 residues. From germline, CDR1 is LGHNA and CDR2 YNFKEQ. Trimming pared 1 base from V and 5 bases from J, leaving 3 bases between. Here the CDR3 DNA reads TGTGCCAGCAGCCAAGGCGACGAGCAGTACTTC. It encodes CASSQGDEQYF.

This clonotype was counted many times. The chain has TRBV7-6 and TRBJ2-7; D uncertain. V was trimmed by 5 bases and J by 3 bases, leaving 17 bases between them. The CDR3 runs to 15 residues. CDR1 and CDR2 (germline): SGHVS, FNYEAQ. This CDR3 is CASSLGVNSRYEQYF. CDR3 bases: TGTGCCAGCAGCCTAGGTGTTAACTCACGCTACGAGCAGTACTTC. The whole variable domain, remainder taken from reference TRBV7-6 and TRBJ2-7, is GAGVSQSPRYKVTKRGQDVALRCDPISGHVSLYWYRQALGQGPEFLTYFNYEAQQDKSGLPNDRFSAERPEGSISTLTIQRTEQRDSAMYRCASSLGVNSRYEQYFGPGTRLTVT.

The CDR3: CASSFMSTETQYF. In DNA form, the CDR3 reads TGTGCCAGCAGCTTTATGAGTACGGAGACCCAGTACTTC. The chain is built from TRBV11-2 and TRBJ2-5, with no clear D. The CDR3 runs 13 residues. Germline V CDR1 and CDR2: SGHAT, FQNNGV. Trimming removed 3 bases from V and 5 bases from J, with 10 bases in between.

This clonotype appeared many times. This chain joins TRBV7-2 and TRBJ2-1, with 10 positions matching TRBD2. The CDR3 consists of 16 residues. In germline, CDR1 is SGHTA, CDR2 FQGNSA. The junction had 6 bases not matched to a gene; V was cut back by 5 bases and J by 2 bases. The CDR3 nucleotides read TGTGCCAGCAGCAAGATCGGACTAGCGGCCTACAATGAGCAGTTCTTC. Protein: CASSKIGLAAYNEQFF. The complete variable domain, with remaining parts taken from reference TRBV7-2 and TRBJ2-1, reads GAGVSQSPSNKVTEKGKDVELRCDPISGHTALYWYRQSLGQGLEFLIYFQGNSAPDKSGLPSDRFSAERTGGSVSTLTIQRTQQEDSAVYLCASSKIGLAAYNEQFFGPGTRLTVL.

In its sample, this clonotype was seen many times. The gene calls are TRBV5-1 and TRBJ2-2; 7 bases match TRBD2. The germline V gene encodes CDR1 SGHRS and CDR2 YFSETQ. J lost 0 bases, V lost 6 bases, and 5 bases had no gene match. CDR3 size: 15 residues. The CDR3 nucleotides are TGCGCCAGCACCCCGGGGGGAGCGAACACCGGGGAGCTGTTTTTT. It translates to CASTPGGANTGELFF.

This clonotype was counted at least ten times. The chain employs TRBV20-1 and TRBJ1-2, with no clear D. Germline CDR1 reads DFQATT; CDR2 reads SNEGSKA (reference sequence). The CDR3 runs to 13 residues. Trimming cost V 0 bases and J 4 bases, with 9 bases left between them. The CDR3 reads CSARDPGSYGYTF. CDR3 coding DNA: TGCAGTGCTAGAGATCCGGGATCCTATGGCTACACCTTC.

Ten or more counts support this clonotype. The chain links TRBV28 to TRBJ1-2; a weak D match, TRBD1 (5 bases). The germline V gene encodes CDR1 MDHEN and CDR2 SYDVKM. Trimming stripped 5 bases from V and 0 bases from J, with 16 bases between. This CDR3 contains 16 residues. The CDR3 sequence: CASSLPGDASNYGYTF. For the CDR3, the DNA is TGTGCCAGCAGTCTCCCTGGGGACGCCTCTAACTATGGCTACACCTTC.

This clonotype was seen ten or more times. The J gene is TRBJ2-7, the V gene TRBV7-2; 7 positions match TRBD1. The CDR3 spans 14 residues. Germline V gene sequence: CDR1 SGHTA, CDR2 FQGNSA. V dropped 5 bases and J dropped 4; count of bases not matched to a gene: 8. This CDR3 reads CASSPGQLLYEQYF. As DNA, the CDR3 is TGTGCCAGCAGCCCGGGACAGCTACTTTACGAGCAGTACTTC.

In its sample, this clonotype was seen many times. The CDR3 sequence is CASRGTDTQYF. In nucleotides, the CDR3 is TGTGCCAGCAGAGGGACAGATACGCAGTATTTT. V and J are TRBV28 and TRBJ2-3; unclear D gene. CDR1 and CDR2 from the germline V gene are MDHEN and SYDVKM. Deletions cut 6 bases from V and 3 bases from J, with 4 bases between. The length of the CDR3 is 11 residues.

Many counts were recorded for this clonotype. V and J are TRBV3-1 and TRBJ1-2; D is unclear. Looked up from germline, CDR1 is LGHDT and CDR2 is YNNKEL (reference sequence). V dropped 4 bases and J dropped 7 bases, with 13 bases sitting between them. This CDR3 has 13 amino acids. This chain's CDR3 is CASSPTRAGGYTF. The CDR3 nucleotides are TGTGCCAGCAGCCCGACAAGGGCCGGTGGCTACACCTTC.

This clonotype was observed a few times. This may be a read error, as it is one base from a much larger clone. V usage is TRBV10-3 and J usage is TRBJ2-4, with D perhaps matching TRBD1 (5 bases). Germline lookup yields CDR1 ENHRY and CDR2 SYGVKD. CDR3 length equals 14 residues. Trimming shortened V by 4 bases and J by 10 bases, and 17 bases separated the two germline ends. The CDR3 loop is CAISAGTGWKIQYF. The CDR3 DNA is TGTGCCATCAGTGCCGGCACAGGCTGGAAAATTCAGTACTTC.

This clonotype was observed at least ten times. V gene TRBV5-1 combines with J gene TRBJ2-3; D might be TRBD2 (5 bases). V gave up 1 base and J gave up 0 bases, with 15 bases separating them. The CDR3 loop spans 17 amino acids. The germline V gene has CDR1 SGHRS and CDR2 YFSETQ. CDR3 coding DNA: TGCGCCAGCAGCTTGTTTTCCGGCGGGTCTAGCACAGATACGCAGTATTTT. As protein: CASSLFSGGSSTDTQYF.

This clonotype has at least ten counts. The chain has TRBV5-1 and TRBJ2-2; TRBD2 is a possible D gene (5 bases). Germline V lookup: CDR1 SGHRS, CDR2 YFSETQ. The CDR3 sequence is 15 residues long. Trimming removed 2 bases at V and 1 base at J, with 9 bases between. The CDR3 here is CASSLGSGNTGELFF. Written as DNA, the CDR3 is TGCGCCAGCAGCTTAGGGAGCGGGAACACCGGGGAGCTGTTTTTT. The complete variable domain, with remaining parts taken from reference TRBV5-1 and TRBJ2-2, reads KAGVTQTPRYLIKTRGQQVTLSCSPISGHRSVSWYQQTPGQGLQFLFEYFSETQRNKGNFPGRFSGRQFSNSRSEMNVSTLELGDSALYLCASSLGSGNTGELFFGEGSRLTVL.

In this sample, this clonotype turned up many times. This chain connects TRBV6-2 or TRBV6-3 to TRBJ2-3, with TRBD2 matching 8 bases. V was pared by 2 bases and J by 5 bases, with 9 bases of the junction left unmatched. The CDR3 contains 16 residues. Germline CDR1 is MNHEY and CDR2 is SVGEGT. CDR3 in amino acids: CASSYVRAGDQDTQYF. The CDR3 DNA follows: TGTGCCAGCAGTTACGTTCGAGCGGGAGATCAAGATACGCAGTATTTT.